Here is one T cell receptor (beta chain) with its context. The CDR3 is cut off 3 residues early in the read; its end comes from the germline J gene. TCRdb's copy holds only in-frame clones and misses some; the assay was immunoSEQ multiplex PCR. The sample shows roughly 29,000 clones, and roughly 2.8% sits with its ten largest clones. These data originate in a study of T cells in women clearing cervical HPV infection. Looking at the study overall: Cases: HPV16-related CIN3 or worse on histology, 2 invasive cancers. HLA type could not be excluded as a confounder.

Germline assignment: CDR1 SEHNR and CDR2 FQNEAQ (reference sequence). Trimming removed 1 base from V and 4 bases from J, with 10 bases in between. This CDR3 region has 14 residues. The genes are TRBV7-9 and TRBJ1-2; the D is unclear. The clonotype comes from a woman aged 18-69 years with a cervical HPV16 infection that either progressed to CIN3+ or cleared (not recorded which). The source material was blood buffy coat. The CDR3 is CASSLERGSYGYTF. CDR3 DNA, as far as it was read: TGTGCCAGCAGCTTAGAGCGGGGTAGCTATGGC.